These 9 T cell receptor beta chains originate from one sample sequenced in a study of T-cell memory formation after mild COVID-19. TCRdb re-called the 5' RACE reads with MiXCR, one entry per CDR3 protein. The sample holds about 350,000 distinct CDR3 sequences; 20% to 25% are singletons and the top ten take around 20%. Sequenced material: PBMCs or a T cell subset sorted from them (not recorded which). The receptors originated from a young man who had mild COVID-19 (a few samples of this study predate the infection). Cell type and time point are not known.

The rearrangement uses TRBV5-1 and TRBJ1-1; possibly TRBD1 for D (5 bases). This CDR3 is built from 13 residues. V was shortened by 4 bases and J by 4 bases, with 11 bases between the two germline ends. CDR1 and CDR2 (germline): SGHRS, YFSETQ. For the CDR3, the DNA is TGCGCCAGCAGCGGGGCATCTCCCACTGAAGCTTTCTTT. Its protein is CASSGASPTEAFF.

The J gene is TRBJ2-7, the V gene TRBV7-9; 9 nucleotides agree with TRBD1. This CDR3 is built from 16 residues. V was clipped by 7 bases and J by 3 bases; unmatched bases: 13. Germline V gene lookup returns CDR1 SEHNR and CDR2 FQNEAQ (reference sequence). The CDR3 protein is CASTLLLGQGSYEQYF. CDR3 in DNA: TGTGCCAGCACGCTCCTTTTGGGACAGGGAAGCTACGAGCAGTACTTC.

This chain joins TRBV20-1 and TRBJ1-2; perhaps TRBD1 as D (6 bases). The V and J ends lost 3 bases and 5 bases respectively, with 16 bases between them. The germline CDR1 and CDR2 sequences are DFQATT and SNEGSKA (reference sequence). CDR3 size: 14 residues. CDR3 amino acids: CSASPPGGGYGYTF. The DNA for the CDR3 is TGCAGTGCTAGCCCCCCGGGAGGGGGTTATGGCTACACCTTC.

This clonotype was observed a few times. The genes are TRBV11-1 and TRBJ2-2; 8 bases fit TRBD1. This CDR3 contains 12 residues. Trimming at V came to 10 bases and at J to 7 bases, leaving 5 bases not matched to a gene. Germline V gene lookup returns CDR1 SGHAT and CDR2 FQDESV (reference sequence). CDR3 nucleotide sequence: TGTGCCATCAAACAGGGGGTCGGGGAGCTGTTTTTT. Encoded protein: CAIKQGVGELFF.

There are a few counts of this clonotype. The chain combines TRBV27 with TRBJ2-1, with D perhaps given as TRBD1 or TRBD2 (5 bases each). V was trimmed by 6 bases and J by 7 bases, leaving 19 bases between them. The germline V gene has CDR1 MNHEY and CDR2 SMNVEV (reference sequence). The CDR3 extends over 15 amino acids. CDR3 protein: CASSQTARLTNEQFF. The CDR3 DNA reads as TGTGCCAGCAGCCAGACAGCACGACTAACGAATGAGCAGTTCTTC.

This chain joins TRBV5-1 and TRBJ2-4; TRBD1 matches at 8 bases. Germline-derived CDR1 and CDR2 are SGHRS and YFSETQ. V shed 4 bases and J 3 bases; nucleotides not matched to a gene: 15. The CDR3 sequence is 18 residues long. CDR3 nucleotide sequence: TGCGCCAGCAGCGTCCCGCTGGACAGGGATCAAGGCAAAAACATTCAGTACTTC. Encoded protein: CASSVPLDRDQGKNIQYF.

This clonotype was observed a handful of times. The V and J genes are TRBV7-9 and TRBJ2-1; 7 bases map to TRBD1. CDR1 and CDR2 (germline): SEHNR, FQNEAQ (reference sequence). The CDR3 loop spans 15 amino acids. The V and J ends lost 2 bases and 8 bases, in that order; junction bases with no gene match: 9. CDR3 sequence (DNA): TGTGCCAGCAGCTTATTGCAGGCAGGGGGAGATGAGCAGTTCTTC. This codes for CASSLLQAGGDEQFF.

The chain employs TRBV5-1 and TRBJ1-1, with D perhaps matching TRBD1 (5 bases). V shed 0 bases and J shed 8 bases, with 11 bases lying between them. Germline values: CDR1 SGHRS, CDR2 YFSETQ. There are 13 residues in the CDR3. CDR3 DNA sequence: TGCGCCAGCAGCTTGGCCCAGGGCCTCGAAGCTTTCTTT. Its translation is CASSLAQGLEAFF.

The gene calls are TRBV11-2 and TRBJ2-5, with a tentative D call TRBD1 (5 bases). Germline CDR1 and CDR2: SGHAT and FQNNGV. The V end lost 1 base, the J end lost 5 bases, and 11 bases lay between the germline ends. The CDR3 length is 14 residues. The CDR3 region is CASSLVSGMETQYF. Written as DNA, the CDR3 is TGTGCCAGCAGCTTAGTGTCAGGGATGGAGACCCAGTACTTC.